Listed here is a single TCR beta chain. In its sample, this clonotype was seen many times. Its antigen remains unidentified. A much larger clone lies one base from this, so it may be a read error. This sample stems from a study of T cells in Graves' hyperthyroidism and ophthalmopathy (dated by TCRdb to the late 2010s). Background for the entire study: Peripheral blood samples were taken at the time of initial diagnosis, prior to any treatment. To identify distinguishing TCR V-J signatures, a discovery cohort of 95 to 100 patients was used, comprising under 45 with Graves' ophthalmopathy and some 57 with stable Graves' hyperthyroidism. Prospective prediction of ophthalmopathy was tested in an independent validation cohort of some 20 hyperthyroidism patients and around 16 patients who later progressed to ophthalmopathy. The approximately 100 discovery patients were divided at random into training and test sets in a 7:3 ratio. The study also compared thyroid tissue and blood T-cell repertoires from more than five Graves' hyperthyroidism patients. After sampling, hyperthyroidism patients received methimazole starting at 30 mg daily, and ophthalmopathy patients received high-dose intravenous methylprednisolone. According to the paper, TCR Vbeta CDR3 sequencing was carried out on over 130 peripheral blood samples, which came from 40 to 45 ophthalmopathy, some 73 hyperthyroidism and approximately 17 progressor patients. Summary of the overall study and its limitations: Most expanded thyroid clonotypes (frequency above 0.001) were also detected in blood, a finding suggesting that blood repertoires may reflect thyroid immune responses. In validation, the model predicted progression to ophthalmopathy with approximately 71% sensitivity and roughly 75% specificity, a median of approximately 6.7 months before onset. Sample size was not statistically predetermined, and investigators were not blinded to group allocation. In cross-validation, a model built on a 13 V-J signature told ophthalmopathy apart from stable hyperthyroidism with 87.88% sensitivity and roughly 83% specificity, and in testing the same model reached 80%/75%.

Via the germline V gene (reference sequence), CDR1 is SEHNR and CDR2 FQNEAQ. Germline trimming: 11 bases from V, 2 bases from J; junction bases outside gene matches: 10. From cysteine to phenylalanine, the CDR3 is 15 amino acids long. CDR3 DNA is the only sequence kept; it has 45 bases, read in frame from the first base. TCR beta CDR3 regions were amplified from RNA transcripts. The TCR CDR3 was subjected to a first round of RT-PCR using the HTBI primer set and the Qiagen OneStep RT-PCR kit. Libraries were constructed in a second round of multiplex PCR, after which size selection and purification were performed. The libraries were sequenced on an Illumina HiSeq2000 using paired-end 100 bp reads. For the original study's pipeline: SOAPnuke was used to process the raw data, with reads discarded if the reads contained adapters or uncalled bases, had a mean Phred below 15, or lacked an exact constant-primer or identifier match. High-quality paired reads were merged using COPE v1.2.5, and each unique nucleotide sequence was defined as a clonotype. MiTCR v1.1 was used to align the clonotypes against IMGT TRBV, TRBD and TRBJ reference segments. The analysis included only V-J combinations with a frequency above 0.0001, which together covered 99.2% of the repertoires. A TCS score was defined as the ratio between F50 (clonal expansion) and ExV (chaos), using BLOSUM62-based TCRdist between CDR3 peptides within each V-J. Welch's t-statistics and random forest reduced around 550 V-J features to around 14, which were used in a naive Bayes classifier (R e1071). The raw public reads went through TCRdb reprocessing: fastp at Q25, MiXCR clone calling, in-frame beta chains kept. Rows matching on CDR3 protein sequence are summarized as one entry with the most common DNA and genes. None of the V and J calls come from the authors' own analysis; TCRdb made them. Here the sample has fewer than 110,000 distinct CDR3 sequences; 16% occur a single time. The top ten clones comprise around 42% of the sample.

Stable Graves' hyperthyroidism was defined as no progression to ophthalmopathy during 18 months of follow-up. Hyperthyroidism patients were aged 18 to 65 years and newly diagnosed, with disease duration of less than 2 months. Patients with uncontrolled infections, other autoimmune diseases, pregnancy or lactation were excluded. Clinical symptoms, serum thyroxine and TRAb, thyroid ultrasound, and orbital computed tomography formed the basis for the diagnoses. PBMCs were isolated from about 9.2 ml of fresh peripheral blood by Ficoll-Paque density gradient centrifugation. Trizol reagent was used to extract total RNA, and RNA quality was then checked on an Agilent 2100 Bioanalyzer.

Sample: blood. The source is a woman between 50 and 59 years old with Graves' hyperthyroidism. Recombination linked TRBV7-9 to TRBJ2-1; the central 9 bases match TRBD2. CDR3 loop: CAGTPASGAYNEQFF. The sequenced DNA: TGTGCCGGCACCCCCGCTAGCGGGGCCTACAATGAGCAGTTCTTC.